These 23 T cell receptor beta chains originate from one sample sequenced in a study of CD8+ T cells in alopecia areata (dated by TCRdb to 2017 to 2018). The time point label corresponds to: approximately 4 weeks on oral tofacitinib. The treatment or condition label for this specimen denotes: oral pan-JAK inhibitor, 5-10 mg twice daily. The library came from the immunoSEQ multiplex PCR assay. RNA was extracted from all samples and reverse transcribed into cDNA, which served as template for TCR sequencing. What TCRdb holds here is the immuneACCESS table cut down to in-frame rearrangements. Part of the clones is not present; checked against another copy, under half of the missing clones reflect an unresolved V gene, and the others are unexplained. The sample profile shows 200,000 to 250,000 clones; over 60% of them were found once. The leading ten clones occupy 4% to 4.5% of the sample. The material was CD4+ T cells sorted from blood, obtained at week 4, from a patient treated with tofacitinib. These receptors were taken from a human donor with alopecia areata.

Here the CDR3 reads CASSPTGGPLHF. The CDR3 DNA reads TGTGCCAGCAGCCCGACCGGGGGGCCCCTCCACTTT. This chain uses TRBV5-6 with TRBJ1-6, with D maybe TRBD1 (5 bases). CDR1 is SGHDT and CDR2 is YYEEEE in the germline V gene. Trimming took off 4 bases at V and 13 bases at J, with 12 bases between the two ends. The CDR3 totals 12 residues.

The chain links TRBV15 to TRBJ2-7; D perhaps matches TRBD1 (5 bases). The CDR3 has 14 amino acids. Germline lookup yields CDR1 LNHNV and CDR2 YYDKDF (reference sequence). The V and J ends lost 4 bases and 6 bases respectively, with 16 bases between them. This chain's CDR3 is CATSKDQGWGEQYF. The CDR3 DNA reads TGTGCCACCAGCAAAGATCAGGGCTGGGGCGAGCAGTACTTC. Full variable domain (missing parts from reference TRBV15 and TRBJ2-7): DAMVIQNPRYQVTQFGKPVTLSCSQTLNHNVMYWYQQKSSQAPKLLFHYYDKDFNNEADTPDNFQSRRPNTSFCFLDIRSPGLGDTAMYLCATSKDQGWGEQYFGPGTRLTVT.

The rearrangement uses TRBV5-6 and TRBJ2-5; D gene ambiguous. Between the trimmed V and J ends, which lost 1 base and 1 base, there was a span of 5 bases. The CDR3 extends over 13 amino acids. From germline, CDR1 is SGHDT and CDR2 YYEEEE. The CDR3 is CASSLFTQETQYF. CDR3 sequence (DNA): TGTGCCAGCAGCTTGTTCACCCAAGAGACCCAGTACTTC.

DNA of the CDR3: TGTGCCTGGCAGACAGGGGGCGAGACCCAGTACTTC. This gives the protein CAWQTGGETQYF. The chain joins TRBV30 to TRBJ2-5; TRBD1 agrees at 10 bases. The CDR3 spans 12 residues. The germline V gene encodes CDR1 GTSNPN and CDR2 SVGIG (reference sequence). The ends lost 5 bases at V and 5 bases at J; junction bases unmatched: 2.

This clone was picked up a small number of times. The chain employs TRBV7-3 and TRBJ1-6, with D perhaps TRBD1 (5 bases). The length of the CDR3 is 13 residues. CDR1 is SGHTA, CDR2 FQGTGA, per germline. V lost 4 bases and J 4 bases, leaving 5 bases between the germline ends. DNA of the CDR3: TGTGCCAGCAGCTCAGGGTATAATTCACCCCTCCACTTT. It specifies CASSSGYNSPLHF.

The CDR3 loop reads CASSLSDSTDTQYF. In DNA, the CDR3 is TGCGCCAGCAGCTTGTCAGACTCCACAGATACGCAGTATTTT. The rearrangement links TRBV5-1 to TRBJ2-3, with D uncertain. Trimming cost V 1 base and J 2 bases, with 8 bases left between them. There are 14 residues in the CDR3. Germline CDR1 is SGHRS and CDR2 is YFSETQ. Full variable domain (remainder filled in from reference TRBV5-1 and TRBJ2-3): KAGVTQTPRYLIKTRGQQVTLSCSPISGHRSVSWYQQTPGQGLQFLFEYFSETQRNKGNFPGRFSGRQFSNSRSEMNVSTLELGDSALYLCASSLSDSTDTQYFGPGTRLTVL.

This clone appeared a few times. V gene TRBV5-4 combines with J gene TRBJ2-3, with D maybe TRBD2 (5 bases). Trimming pared 0 bases from V and 2 bases from J, leaving 10 bases between. This CDR3 region has 15 residues. The germline gives CDR1 SGHNT, CDR2 YYREEE (reference sequence). For the CDR3, the DNA is TGTGCCAGCAGCTTGGGAGGGCAGTACACAGATACGCAGTATTTT. Translated, it gives CASSLGGQYTDTQYF. Full variable domain (remainder filled in from reference TRBV5-4 and TRBJ2-3): ETGVTQSPTHLIKTRGQQVTLRCSSQSGHNTVSWYQQALGQGPQFIFQYYREEENGRGNFPPRFSGLQFPNYSSELNVNALELDDSALYLCASSLGGQYTDTQYFGPGTRLTVL.

With respect to this clone: The same CDR3 can be traced to other DNA sequences in this sample. The chain joins TRBV18 to TRBJ2-7; 8 bases are a match to TRBD2. This CDR3 contains 14 residues. V shed 2 bases and J 2 bases; nucleotides not matched to a gene: 2. Germline V lookup: CDR1 KGHSH, CDR2 LQKENI. This CDR3 reads CASSPGGGTYEQYF. The CDR3 nucleotides read TGTGCCAGCTCACCAGGCGGGGGGACCTACGAGCAGTACTTC.

This chain connects TRBV2 to TRBJ2-6; D is possibly TRBD1 or TRBD2 (5 bases each). The CDR3 sequence is 19 residues long. V dropped 6 bases and J dropped 0 bases, with 21 bases sitting between them. Germline-derived CDR1 and CDR2 are SNHLY and FYNNEI. CDR3 sequence reads: CASRVQGERFTSGANVLTF. The CDR3 DNA sequence: TGTGCCAGCAGGGTTCAGGGAGAAAGATTTACCTCTGGGGCCAACGTCCTGACTTTC. The full variable domain, completed using reference TRBV2 and TRBJ2-6, is EPEVTQTPSHQVTQMGQEVILRCVPISNHLYFYWYRQILGQKVEFLVSFYNNEISEKSEIFDDQFSVERPDGSNFTLKIRSTKLEDSAMYFCASRVQGERFTSGANVLTFGAGSRLTVL.

CDR3 nucleotides: TGTGCCAGCAGCTTGGGACAGGGGGACCGGAACACTGAAGCTTTCTTT. Its protein is CASSLGQGDRNTEAFF. This sequence joins TRBV5-4 and TRBJ1-1; 9 bases line up with TRBD1. V shed 0 bases, J shed 1 base, and the junction held 4 bases outside the gene matches. Looked up from germline, CDR1 is SGHNT and CDR2 is YYREEE (reference sequence). The CDR3 totals 16 residues.

The chain employs TRBV7-2 and TRBJ1-1, with D perhaps matching TRBD1 (5 bases). The V end was cut by 3 bases, the J end by 7 bases, with 9 bases between. CDR3 length: 12 residues. CDR1 SGHTA and CDR2 FQGNSA come from the germline V gene. CDR3 bases: TGTGCCAGCAGCTTGGGGGAAAGTGAAGCTTTCTTT. Translation gives CASSLGESEAFF.

The chain links TRBV5-1 to TRBJ2-1; D is unresolved. The V end was cut by 4 bases, the J end by 7 bases, with 6 bases between. The CDR3 loop spans 11 amino acids. Per the germline V gene, CDR1 is SGHRS and CDR2 is YFSETQ. The CDR3 bases are TGCGCCAGCAGCCTCTGGAATGAGCAGTTCTTC. Translation gives CASSLWNEQFF.

This clone was detected only a few times. The J gene is TRBJ2-2, the V gene TRBV29-1, with D perhaps matching TRBD2 (5 bases). Germline CDR1 is SQVTM and CDR2 is ANQGSEA. Trimming took 1 base from V and 6 from J, leaving 6 bases between them. The CDR3 runs to 12 residues. The chain's CDR3 is CSVEGGAGELFF. The DNA for the CDR3 is TGCAGCGTTGAAGGGGGAGCCGGGGAGCTGTTTTTT.

This clone is labeled as medium-sized. The chain recombines TRBV19 with TRBJ1-2; TRBD1 agrees at 7 bases. Germline V CDR1 and CDR2: LNHDA, SQIVND (reference sequence). The V segment lost 6 bases and the J segment 3 bases; nucleotides outside the gene matches: 4. CDR3 length equals 13 residues. The CDR3 DNA reads as TGTGCCAGTAGACACGGACAGGACTATGGCTACACCTTC. Amino acid sequence: CASRHGQDYGYTF.

The CDR3, as DNA: TGTGCCAGCAGCTTAGACTATCGCGAGCAGTACTTC. Its translation: CASSLDYREQYF. The chain has TRBV7-9 and TRBJ2-7; unclear D gene. The CDR3 extends over 12 amino acids. The V and J ends lost 1 base and 6 bases respectively, with 7 bases between them. Germline CDR1 and CDR2: SEHNR and FQNEAQ (reference sequence).

This clone was picked up a small number of times. The V call is TRBV29-1, the J call TRBJ2-5, with D unresolved. The V gene lost 3 bases and the J gene lost 5 bases, with 16 bases spanning the gap. The germline V gene has CDR1 SQVTM and CDR2 ANQGSEA. The CDR3 length is 14 residues. The DNA of the CDR3 is TGCAGCGTTGAGGCTCAGGACGGTATGGAGACCCAGTACTTC. Amino acids: CSVEAQDGMETQYF. The entire variable domain, with the rest obtained from reference TRBV29-1 and TRBJ2-5, is as follows: SAVISQKPSRDICQRGTSLTIQCQVDSQVTMMFWYRQQPGQSLTLIATANQGSEATYESGFVIDKFPISRPNLTFSTLTVSNMSPEDSSIYLCSVEAQDGMETQYFGPGTRLLVL.

The chain joins TRBV4-1 to TRBJ1-1, with TRBD1 identical over 7 bases. The CDR3 totals 17 residues. Germline trimming cut 2 bases from V and 1 base from J; bases unmatched to any gene: 10. Germline V gene data show CDR1 as MGHRA and CDR2 as YSYEKL. CDR3 nucleotide sequence: TGCGCCAGCAGCCAACTAATATTACAGGGGACGAACACTGAAGCTTTCTTT. Encoded protein: CASSQLILQGTNTEAFF.

This chain links TRBV30 with TRBJ2-3; D may be TRBD1 (6 bases). The CDR3 spans 14 residues. The germline V and J ends were trimmed by 3 bases and 2 bases, with 12 bases remaining between them. CDR1 is GTSNPN, CDR2 SVGIG, per germline (reference sequence). CDR3: CAWRWAGATDTQYF. CDR3 in DNA: TGTGCCTGGAGATGGGCAGGGGCCACAGATACGCAGTATTTT.

The chain couples TRBV14 to TRBJ1-1; 8 nucleotides line up with TRBD1. CDR3 length: 16 amino acids. The germline V gene has CDR1 SGHDN and CDR2 FVKESK. The V segment lost 4 bases and the J segment 4 bases; nucleotides outside the gene matches: 11. The CDR3 loop is CASSRWGSDRATEAFF. In DNA form, the CDR3 reads TGTGCCAGCAGCCGATGGGGTTCGGACAGGGCCACTGAAGCTTTCTTT. The variable domain in full, completed from reference TRBV14 and TRBJ1-1, reads EAGVTQFPSHSVIEKGQTVTLRCDPISGHDNLYWYRRVMGKEIKFLLHFVKESKQDESGMPNNRFLAERTGGTYSTLKVQPAELEDSGVYFCASSRWGSDRATEAFFGQGTRLTVV.

The chain links TRBV27 to TRBJ2-7, with 10 bases fitting TRBD1. The CDR3 loop spans 14 amino acids. Germline trimming cut 5 bases from V and 7 bases from J; bases unmatched to any gene: 8. The germline V gene has CDR1 MNHEY and CDR2 SMNVEV (reference sequence). The CDR3: CASSLGQGGWEQYF. The CDR3, as DNA: TGTGCCAGCAGTCTCGGACAGGGGGGTTGGGAGCAGTACTTC.

The CDR3 DNA follows: TGCAGCGTTAACTCGGGACAGATAAATGAAAAACTGTTTTTT. It translates to CSVNSGQINEKLFF. V and J are TRBV29-1 and TRBJ1-4; 7 bases fit TRBD1. The V segment lost 5 bases and the J segment 5 bases; nucleotides outside the gene matches: 8. Looked up from germline, CDR1 is SQVTM and CDR2 is ANQGSEA. The CDR3 covers 14 residues.

The V gene is TRBV2, the J gene TRBJ1-2; D is unclear. The CDR3 has 15 amino acids. The germline CDR1 and CDR2 sequences are SNHLY and FYNNEI. V was shortened by 4 bases and J by 5 bases, with 17 bases between the two germline ends. The CDR3 nucleotides are TGTGCCAGCAGTGGGCGGGCAATCCGAAAGTATGGCTACACCTTC. It translates to CASSGRAIRKYGYTF.

The CDR3 nucleotides read TGTGCCAGCAGCTTGAGCTCCTATAATTCACCCCTCCACTTT. Amino acid sequence: CASSLSSYNSPLHF. The chain has TRBV7-2 and TRBJ1-6; D is undetermined. This CDR3 spans 14 amino acids. V was clipped by 3 bases and J by 0 bases, with 3 bases between them. From germline, CDR1 is SGHTA and CDR2 FQGNSA.